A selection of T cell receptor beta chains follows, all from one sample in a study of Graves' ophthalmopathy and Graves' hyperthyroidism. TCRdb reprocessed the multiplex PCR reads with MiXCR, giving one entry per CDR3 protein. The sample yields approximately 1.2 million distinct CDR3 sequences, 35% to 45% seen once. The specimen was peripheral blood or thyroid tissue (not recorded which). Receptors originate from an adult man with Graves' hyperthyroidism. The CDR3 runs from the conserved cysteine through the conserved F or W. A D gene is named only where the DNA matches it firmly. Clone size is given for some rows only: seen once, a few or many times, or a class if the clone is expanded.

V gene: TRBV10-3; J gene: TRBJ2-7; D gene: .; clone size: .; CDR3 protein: CVISLEGGTGGNYEQYF; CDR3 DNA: TGTGTCATCAGTCTTGAGGGGGGGACTGGCGGGAACTACGAGCAGTACTTC
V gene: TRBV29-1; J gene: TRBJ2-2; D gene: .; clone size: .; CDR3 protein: CSRDTNTGELFF; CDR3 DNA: TGCAGCAGGGACACGAACACCGGGGAGCTGTTTTTT
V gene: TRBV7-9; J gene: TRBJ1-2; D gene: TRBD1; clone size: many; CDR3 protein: CASSPSDRSLYGYTF; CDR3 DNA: TGTGCCAGCAGCCCTTCGGACAGGTCACTCTATGGCTACACCTTC
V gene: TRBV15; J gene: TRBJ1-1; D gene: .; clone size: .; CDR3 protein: CATSRDRAGRDTEAFF; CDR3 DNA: TGTGCCACCAGCAGAGATCGGGCAGGGAGGGACACTGAAGCTTTCTTT
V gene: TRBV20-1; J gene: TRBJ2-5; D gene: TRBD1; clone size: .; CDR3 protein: CSARGDRGRAHQGTQYF; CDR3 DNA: TGCAGTGCTAGAGGGGACAGGGGGCGGGCCCACCAAGGGACCCAGTACTTC
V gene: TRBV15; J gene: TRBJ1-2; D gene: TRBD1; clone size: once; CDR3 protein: CATSRDRRYGYTF; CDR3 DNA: TGTGCCACCAGCCGGGACAGGAGATATGGCTACACCTTC
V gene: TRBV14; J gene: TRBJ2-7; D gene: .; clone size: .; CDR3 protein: CASSQITGQPTNQYF; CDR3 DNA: TGTGCCAGCAGCCAAATAACAGGCCAACCTACGAACCAGTACTTC
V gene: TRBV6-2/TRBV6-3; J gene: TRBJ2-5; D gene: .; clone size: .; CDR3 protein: CASRSTGRQETQYF; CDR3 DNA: TGTGCCAGCAGATCGACAGGTCGACAAGAGACCCAGTACTTC
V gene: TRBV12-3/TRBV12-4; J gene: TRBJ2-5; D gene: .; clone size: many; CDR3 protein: CASSFLAGLETQYF; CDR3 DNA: TGTGCCAGCAGTTTTCTGGCTGGACTCGAGACCCAGTACTTC
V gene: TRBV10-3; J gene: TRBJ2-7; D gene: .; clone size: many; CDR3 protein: CAISGRGYHEQYF; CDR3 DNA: TGTGCCATCAGTGGCCGGGGTTACCACGAGCAGTACTTC
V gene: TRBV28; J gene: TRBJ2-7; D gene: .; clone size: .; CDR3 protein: CASRRTASSYEQYF; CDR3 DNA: TGTGCCAGCAGACGGACGGCGAGCTCCTACGAGCAGTACTTC
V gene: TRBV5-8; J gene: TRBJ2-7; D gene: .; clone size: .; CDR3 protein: CASSPIWTEHTYEQYF; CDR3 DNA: TGTGCCAGCAGCCCTATTTGGACGGAACATACCTACGAGCAGTACTTC
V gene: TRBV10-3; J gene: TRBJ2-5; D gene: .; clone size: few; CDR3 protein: CAISEGRHQETQYF; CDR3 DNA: TGTGCCATCAGCGAGGGACGCCACCAAGAGACCCAGTACTTC
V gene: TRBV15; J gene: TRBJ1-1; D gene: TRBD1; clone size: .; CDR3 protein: CATSRAAQGDTEASF; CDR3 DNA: TGTGCCACCAGCAGAGCGGCCCAGGGGGACACTGAAGCTTCCTTT
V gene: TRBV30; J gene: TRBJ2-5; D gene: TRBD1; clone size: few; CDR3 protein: CAWKLTGAGETQYF; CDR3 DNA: TGTGCCTGGAAACTTACAGGGGCGGGAGAGACCCAGTACTTC
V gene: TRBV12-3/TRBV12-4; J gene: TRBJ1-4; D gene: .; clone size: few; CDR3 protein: CASSPTGRFNEKLFF; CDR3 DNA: TGTGCCAGCAGCCCTACAGGACGGTTTAATGAAAAACTGTTTTTT
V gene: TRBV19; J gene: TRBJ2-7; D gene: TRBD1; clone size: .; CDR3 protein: CASSIIPGQGNYEQYF; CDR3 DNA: TGTGCCAGTAGTATAATTCCAGGACAGGGGAACTACGAGCAGTACTTC
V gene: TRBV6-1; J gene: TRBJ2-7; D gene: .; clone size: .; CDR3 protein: CASSEGRGPAYEQYF; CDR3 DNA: TGTGCCAGCAGTGAAGGGAGGGGTCCGGCCTACGAGCAGTACTTC
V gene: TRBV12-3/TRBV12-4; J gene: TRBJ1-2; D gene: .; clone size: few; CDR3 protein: CASSLRGGSNYGYTF; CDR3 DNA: TGTGCCAGCAGTTTACGGGGGGGAAGTAACTATGGCTACACCTTC
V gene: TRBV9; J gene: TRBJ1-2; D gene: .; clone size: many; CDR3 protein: CASTRSDSYGYTF; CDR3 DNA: TGTGCCAGCACCAGATCCGATTCCTATGGCTACACCTTC
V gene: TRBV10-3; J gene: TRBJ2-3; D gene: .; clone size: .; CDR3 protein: CASSYSGLARATDTQYF; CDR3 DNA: TGTGCCAGCAGTTATTCTGGTTTGGCCCGTGCCACAGATACGCAGTATTTT
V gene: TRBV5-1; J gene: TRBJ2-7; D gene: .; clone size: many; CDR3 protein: CASSMTDYEQYF; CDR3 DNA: TGCGCCAGCAGCATGACAGACTACGAGCAGTACTTC
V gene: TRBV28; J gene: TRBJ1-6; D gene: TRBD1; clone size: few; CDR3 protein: CASSHGQAAESPLHF; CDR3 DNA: TGTGCCAGCAGTCATGGACAGGCGGCGGAGTCACCCCTCCACTTT
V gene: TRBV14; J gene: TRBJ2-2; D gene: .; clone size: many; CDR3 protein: CASSRSSGRNTGELFF; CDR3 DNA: TGTGCCAGCAGCCGGTCGTCGGGCAGGAACACCGGGGAGCTGTTTTTT
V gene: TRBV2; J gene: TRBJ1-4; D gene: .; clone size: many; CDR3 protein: CASGLPPLREKLFF; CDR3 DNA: TGTGCCAGCGGTCTACCCCCCTTACGAGAAAAACTGTTTTTT
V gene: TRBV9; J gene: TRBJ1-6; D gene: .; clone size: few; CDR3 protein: CASSPSRHYNSPLHF; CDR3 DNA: TGTGCCAGCAGCCCCAGCAGGCATTATAATTCACCCCTCCACTTT
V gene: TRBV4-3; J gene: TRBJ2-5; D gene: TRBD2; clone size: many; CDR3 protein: CASSRGGRDQETQYF; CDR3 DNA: TGCGCCAGCAGCCGGGGGGGACGGGACCAAGAGACCCAGTACTTC
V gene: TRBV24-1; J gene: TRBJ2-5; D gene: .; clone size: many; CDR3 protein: CATSPAGQRYQETQYF; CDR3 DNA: TGTGCCACCAGTCCAGCAGGACAGAGATACCAAGAGACCCAGTACTTC
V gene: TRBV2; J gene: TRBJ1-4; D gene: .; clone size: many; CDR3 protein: CASSEAGKMGEKLFF; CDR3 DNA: TGTGCCAGCAGTGAAGCCGGGAAAATGGGTGAAAAACTGTTTTTT
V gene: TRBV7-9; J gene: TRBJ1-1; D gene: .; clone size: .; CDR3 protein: CASSLRGVHTEAFF; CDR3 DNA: TGTGCCAGCAGCTTAAGGGGAGTCCACACTGAAGCTTTCTTT
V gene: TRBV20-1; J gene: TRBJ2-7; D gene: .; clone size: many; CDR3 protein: CSARDLGIEEQYF; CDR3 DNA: TGCAGTGCTAGAGATTTAGGGATAGAAGAGCAGTACTTC
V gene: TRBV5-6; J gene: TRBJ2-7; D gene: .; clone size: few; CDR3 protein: CAGSPGDSYEQYF; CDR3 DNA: TGTGCCGGCAGCCCCGGTGATTCCTACGAGCAGTACTTC
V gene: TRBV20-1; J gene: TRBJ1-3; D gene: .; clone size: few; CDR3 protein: CSAKFPRSSGNTIYF; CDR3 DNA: TGCAGTGCTAAGTTCCCCCGGAGCTCTGGAAACACCATATATTTT
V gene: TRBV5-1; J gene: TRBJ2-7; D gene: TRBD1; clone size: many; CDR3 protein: CASSWGQVKSYEQYF; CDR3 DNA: TGCGCCAGCAGCTGGGGACAGGTGAAGTCCTACGAGCAGTACTTC
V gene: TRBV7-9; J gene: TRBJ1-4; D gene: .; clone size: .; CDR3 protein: CASSPLLAGGEKLFF; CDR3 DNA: TGTGCCAGCAGCCCTCTACTAGCGGGGGGTGAAAAACTGTTTTTT
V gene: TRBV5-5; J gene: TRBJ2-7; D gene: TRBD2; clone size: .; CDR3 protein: CASSWSGAYEQYF; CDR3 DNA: TGTGCCAGCAGCTGGAGCGGGGCGTACGAGCAGTACTTC
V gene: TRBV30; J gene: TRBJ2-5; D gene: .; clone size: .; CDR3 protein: CAWSVWGWETQYF; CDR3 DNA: TGTGCCTGGAGTGTGTGGGGCTGGGAGACCCAGTACTTC
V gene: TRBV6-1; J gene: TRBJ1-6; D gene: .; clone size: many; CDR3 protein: CASVENSPLHF; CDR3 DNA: TGTGCCAGCGTAGAGAATTCACCCCTCCACTTT
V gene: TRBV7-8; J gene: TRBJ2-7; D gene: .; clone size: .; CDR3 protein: CASSSRSVGSSLTLSYEQYF; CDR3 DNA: TGTGCCAGCAGCTCACGGTCCGTGGGTAGTAGTCTCACCCTCTCCTACGAGCAGTACTTC
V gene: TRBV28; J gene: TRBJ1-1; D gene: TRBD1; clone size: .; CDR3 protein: CASSRDRGLNTEAFF; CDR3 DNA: TGTGCCAGCAGCCGCGACAGGGGATTGAACACTGAAGCTTTCTTT
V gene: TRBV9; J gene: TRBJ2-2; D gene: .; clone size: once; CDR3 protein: CASNRGTGELSW; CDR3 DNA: TGTGCCAGCAATCGAGGTACCGGGGAGCTGTCTTGG
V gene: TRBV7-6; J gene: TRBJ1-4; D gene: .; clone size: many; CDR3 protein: CASSKDSAWGEKLFF; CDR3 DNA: TGTGCCAGCAGCAAAGACAGCGCTTGGGGTGAAAAACTGTTTTTT
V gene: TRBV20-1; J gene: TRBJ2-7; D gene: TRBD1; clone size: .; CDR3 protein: CSALTGAVEQYF; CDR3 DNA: TGCAGTGCTTTGACAGGGGCCGTCGAGCAGTACTTC
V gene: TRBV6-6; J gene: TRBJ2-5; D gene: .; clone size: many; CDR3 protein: CASSYSAEPQDF; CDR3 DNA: TGTGCCAGCAGCTATTCGGCCGAGCCCCAGGACTTC
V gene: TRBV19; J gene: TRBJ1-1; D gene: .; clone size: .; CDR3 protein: CASSITGRGTEAFF; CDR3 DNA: TGTGCCAGTAGTATAACAGGGAGGGGCACTGAAGCTTTCTTT
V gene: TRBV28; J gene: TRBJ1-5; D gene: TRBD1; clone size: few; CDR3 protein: CASRARGTGTQPQHF; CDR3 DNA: TGTGCCAGCAGGGCACGGGGGACAGGGACTCAGCCCCAGCATTTT
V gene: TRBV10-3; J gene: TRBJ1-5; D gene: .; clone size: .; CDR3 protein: CAISSDGRGAEPQHF; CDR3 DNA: TGTGCCATCAGTAGCGACGGCAGGGGAGCAGAGCCCCAGCATTTT
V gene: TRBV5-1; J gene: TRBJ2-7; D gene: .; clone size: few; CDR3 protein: CASSGGLRGPTYEQYF; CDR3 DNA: TGCGCCAGCAGTGGAGGGCTACGGGGGCCAACCTACGAGCAGTACTTC
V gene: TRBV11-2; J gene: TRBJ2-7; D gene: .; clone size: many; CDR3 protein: CASSLQGWEQYF; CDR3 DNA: TGTGCCAGCAGCTTACAGGGGTGGGAGCAGTACTTC